The rows below give T cell receptor beta chains drawn from one sample of a study of shared clonotypes between healthy human individuals. The repertoire was sequenced with immunoSEQ multiplex PCR; TCRdb's copy has only in-frame clones and lacks some. The data contain roughly 1,500,000 clones, 98% of them singletons. The sequencing sample was made of naive CD4+ T cells sorted from blood. These receptors all come from a man aged 30-40 years in good health. Each CDR3 is given with its conserved first and last residue. D genes are given only for firm matches. The size field is filled for only some rows; it gives once, few, many or a size class.

D: NA; V: TRBV11-2; J: TRBJ2-7; size: once; CDR3: CASVGSTWDEQYF; DNA: TGTGCCAGCGTCGGGAGTACCTGGGACGAGCAGTACTTC
D: NA; V: TRBV11-3; J: TRBJ2-7; size: once; CDR3: CASSLDSRGEQYF; DNA: TGTGCCAGCAGCTTAGACTCCCGGGGCGAGCAGTACTTC
D: TRBD1; V: TRBV6-1; J: TRBJ2-7; size: NA; CDR3: CASSSQDRGYF; DNA: TGTGCCAGCAGCTCCCAGGACAGGGGGTACTTC
D: TRBD1; V: TRBV6-5; J: TRBJ2-7; size: NA; CDR3: CASSTSTGRYEQYF; DNA: TGTGCCAGCAGCACGTCGACAGGGAGATACGAGCAGTACTTC
D: NA; V: TRBV10-3; J: TRBJ1-5; size: NA; CDR3: CAISGPAHQPQHF; DNA: TGTGCCATCAGTGGCCCGGCGCATCAGCCCCAGCATTTT
D: TRBD1; V: TRBV7-2; J: TRBJ2-7; size: NA; CDR3: CASSRNRGRDRDYEQYF; DNA: TGTGCCAGCAGCCGGAACAGAGGCCGGGACAGGGACTACGAGCAGTACTTC
D: TRBD1; V: TRBV7-9; J: TRBJ1-2; size: NA; CDR3: CASSFPGQGIYGYTF; DNA: TGTGCCAGCAGCTTTCCGGGACAGGGAATCTATGGCTACACCTTC
D: NA; V: TRBV7-2; J: TRBJ2-5; size: NA; CDR3: CASSLVRSGETQYF; DNA: TGTGCCAGCAGCTTAGTACGGTCGGGAGAGACCCAGTACTTC
D: NA; V: TRBV28; J: TRBJ2-3; size: NA; CDR3: CASSTTDTQYF; DNA: TGTGCCAGCAGTACCACAGATACGCAGTATTTT
D: TRBD1; V: TRBV7-8; J: TRBJ1-5; size: NA; CDR3: CASTKDRASNQPQHF; DNA: TGTGCCAGCACCAAGGACAGGGCAAGCAATCAGCCCCAGCATTTT
D: NA; V: TRBV5-6; J: TRBJ2-3; size: NA; CDR3: CASSQASDTDTQYF; DNA: TGTGCCAGCAGCCAAGCTAGCGACACAGATACGCAGTATTTT
D: NA; V: TRBV5-1; J: TRBJ1-1; size: NA; CDR3: CASSAGGVTEAFF; DNA: TGCGCCAGCAGCGCCGGGGGGGTCACTGAAGCTTTCTTT
D: NA; V: TRBV9; J: TRBJ2-7; size: NA; CDR3: CASSPSTALYEQYF; DNA: TGTGCCAGCAGCCCCTCTACAGCGCTCTACGAGCAGTACTTC
D: NA; V: TRBV7-6; J: TRBJ2-1; size: NA; CDR3: CASSSLKSYNEQFF; DNA: TGTGCCAGCAGCTCCTTAAAGTCCTACAATGAGCAGTTCTTC
D: TRBD1; V: TRBV5-4; J: TRBJ2-5; size: NA; CDR3: CASSFRDRVVETQYF; DNA: TGTGCCAGCAGCTTCCGGGACAGGGTGGTGGAGACCCAGTACTTC
D: NA; V: TRBV7-9; J: TRBJ2-7; size: NA; CDR3: CASSLFLGQQRGQYF; DNA: TGTGCCAGCAGCTTATTTTTAGGCCAGCAGAGGGGGCAGTACTTC
D: TRBD2; V: TRBV19; J: TRBJ2-1; size: once; CDR3: CASRGVAGKNEQFF; DNA: TGTGCCAGTAGGGGAGTAGCGGGAAAAAATGAGCAGTTCTTC
D: NA; V: TRBV7-3; J: TRBJ2-7; size: once; CDR3: CASSLAADSYEQYF; DNA: TGTGCCAGCAGCTTAGCTGCTGACTCCTACGAGCAGTACTTC
D: TRBD2; V: TRBV4-1; J: TRBJ2-2; size: once; CDR3: CASSQVEAGVFTGELFF; DNA: TGCGCCAGCAGCCAAGTCGAGGCGGGAGTTTTCACCGGGGAGCTGTTTTTT
D: NA; V: TRBV7-2; J: TRBJ2-2; size: NA; CDR3: CASSLDRPGELFF; DNA: TGTGCCAGCAGCTTAGATCGCCCCGGGGAGCTGTTTTTT
D: TRBD2; V: TRBV7-3; J: TRBJ2-1; size: NA; CDR3: CASSSLGTSGSGEQFF; DNA: TGTGCCAGCAGCTCATTAGGGACTAGCGGGAGTGGTGAGCAGTTCTTC
D: TRBD2; V: TRBV29-1; J: TRBJ2-5; size: NA; CDR3: CSVEASGGETQYF; DNA: TGCAGCGTTGAGGCTAGCGGGGGGGAGACCCAGTACTTC
D: TRBD1; V: TRBV4-3; J: TRBJ2-5; size: once; CDR3: CASSQITGQGKETQYF; DNA: TGCGCCAGCAGCCAAATAACGGGACAGGGGAAAGAGACCCAGTACTTC
D: TRBD1; V: TRBV5-1; J: TRBJ2-5; size: NA; CDR3: CASSFTGQGETQYF; DNA: TGCGCCAGCAGCTTTACAGGACAGGGAGAGACCCAGTACTTC
D: NA; V: TRBV11-1; J: TRBJ2-1; size: NA; CDR3: CASSARRGVTYNEQFF; DNA: TGTGCCAGCAGCGCTAGGCGCGGGGTTACCTACAATGAGCAGTTCTTC
D: TRBD1; V: TRBV5-5; J: TRBJ1-4; size: NA; CDR3: CASSSRGPGEKLFF; DNA: TGTGCCAGCAGCTCCAGGGGGCCCGGAGAAAAACTGTTTTTT
D: TRBD2; V: TRBV9; J: TRBJ2-3; size: NA; CDR3: CASSVERRAGNTDTQYF; DNA: TGTGCCAGCAGCGTAGAGCGGAGAGCGGGGAACACAGATACGCAGTATTTT
D: TRBD1; V: TRBV7-9; J: TRBJ1-2; size: NA; CDR3: CASSPQGQSNYGYTF; DNA: TGTGCCAGCAGCCCCCAGGGACAGAGTAACTATGGCTACACCTTC